The T cell receptor beta chain described here comes from a study of blood T cells in healthy people across ages. In the study overall: Per two T cells, template switching captured roughly one barcoded beta molecule.

Then a second PCR, running roughly 7 to 12 cycles, was carried out with a sample-barcoded 5' primer and a J-beta primer mix. Each cDNA molecule was tagged by a template-switch adaptor that had 12 random nucleotides. MiXCR was run by TCRdb on the 5' RACE reads, yielding one entry per CDR3 protein. The repertoire holds hundreds of thousands of distinct CDR3 sequences, with roughly two fifths as singletons. Study results and caveats: Donors of long life had a larger count of naive CD4+ cells and greater diversity than aged donors.

Caucasian individuals from Russia who were healthy and aged about 6 to 95 acted as donors. This clonotype turned up a few times. Its specificity is not known. The CDR3 extends over 15 amino acids. The ends were cut back, 3 bases at V and 4 bases at J, with 16 bases in the middle. Germline assignment: CDR1 PRHDT and CDR2 FYEKMQ (reference sequence). This chain connects TRBV13 to TRBJ2-7; perhaps TRBD1 as D (6 bases). The sequence came from an older man in good health. The sequenced sample was blood. CDR3 loop: CASSFSRGHGYEQYF. The CDR3 DNA is TGTGCCAGCAGCTTCTCCAGGGGACATGGGTACGAGCAGTACTTC.